This T cell receptor beta chain was sequenced in a study of blood T cell repertoires in COVID-19. Overall study: T cells, B-cell-depleted T cells, or PBMCs provided the cDNA or gDNA that served as material.

This CDR3 is 15 amino acids long. Germline CDR1 and CDR2: KGHSH and LQKENI. Trimming stripped 1 base from V and 10 bases from J, with 19 bases between. Per the original methods: Reference gene primer amplification gave estimated nucleated cell counts. Sequencing used immunoSEQ multiplex PCR; TCRdb keeps in-frame clones, though not all of them. From that table come the V and J calls and clone size; the DNA was used to work out D and trimming. The table has hundreds of thousands of clones, 90% seen once. Participants were aged roughly 18 to 95 years, lived in 20 to 25 US areas, and enrolled virtually. Participant-given clinical history determined each cohort assignment.

V gene TRBV18 combines with J gene TRBJ1-1, with D possibly TRBD1 on 5 matching bases. The sequenced material came from PBMCs or T cells enriched from blood (not recorded which). This sequence originates from a young woman with acute COVID-19. The CDR3 region is CASSPRSSGGDRAFF. The CDR3, as DNA: TGTGCCAGCTCACCACGATCTTCGGGGGGGGATAGAGCTTTCTTT.